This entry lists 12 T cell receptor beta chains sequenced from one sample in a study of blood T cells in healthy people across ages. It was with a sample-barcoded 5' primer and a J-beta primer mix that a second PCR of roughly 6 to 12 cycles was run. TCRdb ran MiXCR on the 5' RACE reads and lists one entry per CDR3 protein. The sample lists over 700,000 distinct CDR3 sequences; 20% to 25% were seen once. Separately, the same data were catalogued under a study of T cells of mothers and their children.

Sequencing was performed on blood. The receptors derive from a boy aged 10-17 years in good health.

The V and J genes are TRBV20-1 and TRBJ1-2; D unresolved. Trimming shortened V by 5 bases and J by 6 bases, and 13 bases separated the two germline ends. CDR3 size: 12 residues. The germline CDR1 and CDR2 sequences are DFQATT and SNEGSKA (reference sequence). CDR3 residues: CSADPGVNGYTF. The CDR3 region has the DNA TGCAGTGCTGACCCTGGAGTTAATGGCTACACCTTC.

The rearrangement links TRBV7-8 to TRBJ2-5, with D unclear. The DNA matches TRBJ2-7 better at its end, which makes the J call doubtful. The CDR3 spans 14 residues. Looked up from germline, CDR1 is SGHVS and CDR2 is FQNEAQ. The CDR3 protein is CASSLALTSYEQYF. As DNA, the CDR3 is TGTGCCAGCAGCTTAGCGCTGACATCCTACGAGCAGTACTTC.

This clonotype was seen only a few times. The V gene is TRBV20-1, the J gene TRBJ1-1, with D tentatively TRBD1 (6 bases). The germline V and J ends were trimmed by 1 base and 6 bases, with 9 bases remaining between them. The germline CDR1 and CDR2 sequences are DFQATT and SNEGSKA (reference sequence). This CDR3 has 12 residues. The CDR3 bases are TGCAGTGCTAGAGCAGGGGCCCCTGAAGCTTTCTTT. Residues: CSARAGAPEAFF.

CDR3 DNA: TGTGCCAGCAGCCAAGCGTCTGGGGGAAACATTCAGTACTTC. It encodes CASSQASGGNIQYF. The V and J genes are TRBV4-2 and TRBJ2-4; the D gene could be TRBD1 or TRBD2 (5 bases each). V was shortened by 1 base and J by 6 bases, with 10 bases between the two germline ends. The germline V gene has CDR1 LGHNA and CDR2 YNFKEQ. CDR3 size: 14 residues.

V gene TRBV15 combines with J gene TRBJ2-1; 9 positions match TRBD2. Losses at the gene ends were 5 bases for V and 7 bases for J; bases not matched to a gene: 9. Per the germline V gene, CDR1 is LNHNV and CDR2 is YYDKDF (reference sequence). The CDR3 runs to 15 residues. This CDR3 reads CATSGLAGVSNEQFF. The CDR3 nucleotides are TGTGCCACCAGCGGATTAGCGGGAGTGAGTAATGAGCAGTTCTTC.

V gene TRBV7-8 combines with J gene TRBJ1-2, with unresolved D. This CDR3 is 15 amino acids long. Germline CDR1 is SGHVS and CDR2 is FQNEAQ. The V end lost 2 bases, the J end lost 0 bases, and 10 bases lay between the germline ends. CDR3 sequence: CASSLRRETNYGYTF. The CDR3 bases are TGTGCCAGCAGCTTAAGGCGGGAGACTAACTATGGCTACACCTTC. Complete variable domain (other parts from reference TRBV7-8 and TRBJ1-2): GAGVSQSPRYKVAKRGQDVALRCDPISGHVSLFWYQQALGQGPEFLTYFQNEAQLDKSGLPSDRFFAERPEGSVSTLKIQRTQQEDSAVYLCASSLRRETNYGYTFGSGTRLTVV.

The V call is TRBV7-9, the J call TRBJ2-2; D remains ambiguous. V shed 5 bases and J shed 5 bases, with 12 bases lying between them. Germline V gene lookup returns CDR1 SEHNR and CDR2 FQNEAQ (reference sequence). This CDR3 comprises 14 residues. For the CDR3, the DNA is TGTGCCAGCAGCCGGGTCTCGTCGACCGGGGAGCTGTTTTTT. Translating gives CASSRVSSTGELFF.

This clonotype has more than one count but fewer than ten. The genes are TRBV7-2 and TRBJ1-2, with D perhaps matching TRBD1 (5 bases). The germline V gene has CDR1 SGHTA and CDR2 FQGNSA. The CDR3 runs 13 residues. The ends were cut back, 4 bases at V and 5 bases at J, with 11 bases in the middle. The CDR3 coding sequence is TGTGCCAGCAGCTCAACCCAGGGTTATGGCTACACCTTC. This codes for CASSSTQGYGYTF. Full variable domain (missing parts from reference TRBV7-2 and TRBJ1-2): GAGVSQSPSNKVTEKGKDVELRCDPISGHTALYWYRQSLGQGLEFLIYFQGNSAPDKSGLPSDRFSAERTGGSVSTLTIQRTQQEDSAVYLCASSSTQGYGYTFGSGTRLTVV.

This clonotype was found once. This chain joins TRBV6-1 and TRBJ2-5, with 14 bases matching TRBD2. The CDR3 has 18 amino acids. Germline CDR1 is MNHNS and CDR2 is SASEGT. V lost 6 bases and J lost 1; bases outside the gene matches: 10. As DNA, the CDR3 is TGTGCCAGCAGGGTAGGGACTAGCGGGGGAGGTTCCCAAGAGACCCAGTACTTC. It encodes CASRVGTSGGGSQETQYF.

The chain's CDR3 is CSGVGQRYEQYF. The CDR3 DNA is TGCAGCGGGGTCGGACAGAGATACGAGCAGTACTTC. The chain couples TRBV29-1 to TRBJ2-7, with D possibly being TRBD1 (6 bases). V shed 7 bases and J shed 4 bases, with 14 bases lying between them. This CDR3 region has 12 residues. The germline CDR1 and CDR2 sequences are SQVTM and ANQGSEA.

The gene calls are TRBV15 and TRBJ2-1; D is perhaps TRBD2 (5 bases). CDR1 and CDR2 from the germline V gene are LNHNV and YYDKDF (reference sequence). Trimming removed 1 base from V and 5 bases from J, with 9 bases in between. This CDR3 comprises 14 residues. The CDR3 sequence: CATSRVGANNEQFF. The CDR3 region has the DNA TGTGCCACCAGCAGAGTGGGAGCAAACAATGAGCAGTTCTTC.

The DNA for the CDR3 is TGTGCCAGCAGCTCTGGTGGGGCCGCCTTGTACTTC. Translated: CASSSGGAALYF. The V and J genes are TRBV5-6 and TRBJ2-4; a possible D gene is TRBD1 (5 bases). Germline V CDR1 and CDR2: SGHDT, YYEEEE. There are 12 residues in the CDR3. The ends were cut back, 3 bases at V and 15 bases at J, with 16 bases in the middle.